These T cell receptor beta chains were read from a single sample in a study of blood T cell repertoires in COVID-19. Assay used: immunoSEQ multiplex PCR; TCRdb lists only in-frame clones, some missing. The sample has about 140,000 clones, about three quarters seen once. What was sequenced was peripheral blood. The receptors were sampled from a woman of 80 years or more with active or convalescent COVID-19. Each CDR3 is given with its conserved first and last residue.

CDR3 protein: CASSLRVAGGNSYEQYF
J gene: TRBJ2-7
V gene: TRBV5-8

CDR3 protein: CASSPGQGFNYGYTF
J gene: TRBJ1-2
V gene: TRBV19

CDR3 protein: CASSQDHTGASYEQYF
J gene: TRBJ2-7
V gene: TRBV4-1

CDR3 protein: CASSLGGQGLGYTF
J gene: TRBJ1-2
V gene: TRBV5-1

CDR3 protein: CASSLARGGSTGELFF
J gene: TRBJ2-2
V gene: TRBV7-2

CDR3 protein: CASMRFSGNTIYF
J gene: TRBJ1-3
V gene: TRBV19

CDR3 protein: CASSRTGLISTF
J gene: TRBJ1-2
V gene: TRBV12-3/TRBV12-4

CDR3 protein: CASSWTSGGALNEQFF
J gene: TRBJ2-1
V gene: TRBV28

CDR3 protein: CASSFDRNQPQHF
J gene: TRBJ1-5
V gene: TRBV2

CDR3 protein: CASSKKTTHSYNEQFF
J gene: TRBJ2-1
V gene: TRBV5-1

CDR3 protein: CASTYNTEAFF
J gene: TRBJ1-1
V gene: TRBV28

CDR3 protein: CASSRDRGGYTF
J gene: TRBJ1-2
V gene: TRBV5-1

CDR3 protein: CASRSGGRRNSPLHF
J gene: TRBJ1-6
V gene: TRBV27

CDR3 protein: CASSPRQGWQPQHF
J gene: TRBJ1-5
V gene: TRBV27

CDR3 protein: CASSKGSSGVGEQFF
J gene: TRBJ2-1
V gene: TRBV21-1

CDR3 protein: CASSIEGDTGELFF
J gene: TRBJ2-2
V gene: TRBV19

CDR3 protein: CASSSSNSPLHF
J gene: TRBJ1-6
V gene: TRBV11-2

CDR3 protein: CASRGQGGKNGYTF
J gene: TRBJ1-2
V gene: TRBV6-5

CDR3 protein: CSARDRGLNTGELFF
J gene: TRBJ2-2
V gene: TRBV29-1

CDR3 protein: CASSLSSGLALTKNIQYF
J gene: TRBJ2-4
V gene: TRBV28

CDR3 protein: CASSYSDRGGNTIYF
J gene: TRBJ1-3
V gene: TRBV6-5

CDR3 protein: CASSVESSAHSYEQYF
J gene: TRBJ2-7
V gene: TRBV9